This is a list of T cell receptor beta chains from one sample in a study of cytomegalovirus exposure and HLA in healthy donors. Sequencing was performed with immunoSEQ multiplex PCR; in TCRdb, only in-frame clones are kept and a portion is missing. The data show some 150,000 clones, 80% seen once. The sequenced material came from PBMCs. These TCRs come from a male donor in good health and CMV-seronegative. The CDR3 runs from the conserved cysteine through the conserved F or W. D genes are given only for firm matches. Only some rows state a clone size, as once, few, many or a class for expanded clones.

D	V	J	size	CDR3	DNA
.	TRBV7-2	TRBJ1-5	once	CASSYTGYQPQHF	TGTGCCAGCAGCTATACAGGTTATCAGCCCCAGCATTTT
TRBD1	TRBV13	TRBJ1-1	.	CASGIRGRVAEAFF	TGTGCCAGCGGCATCAGGGGGCGGGTGGCTGAAGCTTTCTTT
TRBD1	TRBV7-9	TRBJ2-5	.	CASSGTEETQYF	TGTGCCAGCAGCGGGACAGAAGAGACCCAGTACTTC
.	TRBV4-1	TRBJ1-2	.	CASSQISDSSKYGYTF	TGCGCCAGCAGCCAAATCTCCGACAGCTCAAAGTATGGCTACACCTTC
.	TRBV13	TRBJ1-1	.	CASSLGPSRGAFF	TGTGCCAGCAGCTTAGGTCCCTCCCGGGGAGCTTTCTTT
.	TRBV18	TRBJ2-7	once	CASSPARGGDEQYF	TGTGCCAGCTCACCTGCGCGAGGAGGGGACGAGCAGTACTTC
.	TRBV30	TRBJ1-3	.	CAWSGHRASSGNTIYF	TGTGCCTGGAGTGGTCACAGGGCCAGCTCTGGAAACACCATATATTTT
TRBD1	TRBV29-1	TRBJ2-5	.	CSVGPTGVETQYF	TGCAGCGTTGGGCCGACAGGGGTAGAGACCCAGTACTTC
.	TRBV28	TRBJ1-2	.	CASSFGQMSLYGYTF	TGTGCCAGCAGTTTTGGGCAGATGTCCCTCTATGGCTACACCTTC
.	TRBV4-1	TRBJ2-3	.	CASSPLSGDLSDTDTQYF	TGCGCCAGCAGCCCCCTTTCGGGGGACCTTTCTGACACAGATACGCAGTATTTT
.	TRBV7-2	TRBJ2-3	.	CASSQQGPTDTQYF	TGTGCCAGCAGTCAACAGGGACCCACAGATACGCAGTATTTT
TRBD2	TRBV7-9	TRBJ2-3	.	CASSPGGGTQYF	TGTGCCAGCAGCCCAGGCGGGGGTACGCAGTATTTT
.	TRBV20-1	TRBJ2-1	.	CSAPIEEQFF	TGCAGTGCTCCTATCGAAGAGCAGTTCTTC
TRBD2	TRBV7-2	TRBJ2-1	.	CASSPGGIYNEQFF	TGTGCCAGCAGCCCCGGGGGGATCTACAATGAGCAGTTCTTC
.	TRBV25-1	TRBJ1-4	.	CASSDSTATNEKLFF	TGTGCCAGCAGTGACTCAACTGCAACTAATGAAAAACTGTTTTTT
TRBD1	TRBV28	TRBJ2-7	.	CASSLPTTGSSYEQYF	TGTGCCAGCAGTCTCCCAACGACAGGGAGCTCCTACGAGCAGTACTTC
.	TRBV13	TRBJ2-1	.	CASSLGQGTDSYNEQFF	TGTGCCAGCAGCTTAGGCCAGGGGACGGACTCCTACAATGAGCAGTTCTTC
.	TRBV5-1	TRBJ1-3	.	CASSSTVSGNTIYF	TGCGCCAGCAGCTCGACAGTCTCTGGAAACACCATATATTTT
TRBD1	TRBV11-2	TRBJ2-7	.	CASRLGTVSSYEQYF	TGTGCCAGCAGGTTAGGGACAGTTAGCTCCTACGAGCAGTACTTC
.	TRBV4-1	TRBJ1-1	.	CASSQYVRNTEAFF	TGCGCCAGCAGCCAGTATGTCCGGAACACTGAAGCTTTCTTT
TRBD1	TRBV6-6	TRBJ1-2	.	CASSYPGQGAGGYTF	TGTGCCAGCAGTTACCCCGGGCAGGGGGCAGGGGGCTACACCTTC
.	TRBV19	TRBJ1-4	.	CASSIDRVGKLFF	TGTGCCAGTAGTATAGATCGGGTGGGAAAACTGTTTTTT
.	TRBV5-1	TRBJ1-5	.	CASSLEGGLSNQPQHF	TGCGCCAGCAGCTTGGAGGGGGGGCTTAGCAATCAGCCCCAGCATTTT
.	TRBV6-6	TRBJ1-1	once	CASSYFRNDGAFF	TGTGCCAGCAGTTACTTCAGGAACGATGGTGCTTTCTTT
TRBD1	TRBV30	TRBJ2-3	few	CAWSVGDRGRTDTQYF	TGTGCCTGGAGTGTGGGCGACAGGGGGCGGACAGATACGCAGTATTTT
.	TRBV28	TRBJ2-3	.	CASSRGTDTQYF	TGTGCCAGCAGTCGGGGCACAGATACGCAGTATTTT
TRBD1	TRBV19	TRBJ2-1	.	CASSTYRGPSYNEQFF	TGTGCCAGTAGTACCTACAGGGGGCCGTCCTACAATGAGCAGTTCTTC
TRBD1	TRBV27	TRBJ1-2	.	CASSLTGTGVGYTF	TGTGCCAGCAGCCTAACCGGGACAGGGGTGGGCTACACCTTC
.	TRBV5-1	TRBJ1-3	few	CASSLDGRSGRSVGNTIYF	TGCGCCAGCAGCTTGGATGGTCGGTCAGGGAGGTCGGTGGGAAACACCATATATTTT
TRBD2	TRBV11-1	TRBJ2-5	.	CASSWGLGGLAGVKETQYF	TGTGCCAGCAGCTGGGGCCTCGGGGGACTAGCGGGGGTAAAAGAGACCCAGTACTTC
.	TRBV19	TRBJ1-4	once	CASSIVNEKLFF	TGTGCCAGTAGTATCGTTAATGAAAAACTGTTTTTT
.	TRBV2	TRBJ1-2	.	CASSENHGDHYGYTF	TGTGCCAGCAGTGAAAATCACGGGGATCACTATGGCTACACCTTC
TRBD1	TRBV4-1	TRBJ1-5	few	CASSQDKGTVNQPQHF	TGCGCCAGCAGCCAAGATAAGGGGACAGTCAATCAGCCCCAGCATTTT
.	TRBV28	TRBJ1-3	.	CASSLAGAGAGNTIYF	TGTGCCAGCAGTCTTGCCGGGGCAGGGGCTGGAAACACCATATATTTT
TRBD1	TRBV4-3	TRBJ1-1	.	CASSQRTGTEAFF	TGCGCCAGCAGCCAACGGACAGGCACTGAAGCTTTCTTT
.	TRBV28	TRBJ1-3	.	CASSFGVSSGNTIYF	TGTGCCAGCAGTTTCGGGGTGAGCTCTGGAAACACCATATATTTT
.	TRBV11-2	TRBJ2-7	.	CASSLSRASYEQYF	TGTGCCAGCAGCTTGTCCAGGGCGTCCTACGAGCAGTACTTC
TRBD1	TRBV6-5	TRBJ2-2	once	CASSKRQGTGELFF	TGTGCCAGCAGCAAGAGACAGGGTACCGGGGAGCTGTTTTTT
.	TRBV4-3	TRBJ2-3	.	CASSPTYNGVDTQYF	TGCGCCAGCAGCCCGACGTACAATGGAGTTGATACGCAGTATTTT
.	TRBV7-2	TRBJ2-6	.	CASSPYLPGANVLTF	TGTGCCAGCAGCCCGTATCTACCCGGGGCCAACGTCCTGACTTTC
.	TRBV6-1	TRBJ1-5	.	CASSEAGGFRQPQHF	TGTGCCAGCAGTGAAGCGGGGGGGTTCCGGCAGCCCCAGCATTTT
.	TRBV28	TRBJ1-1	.	CASSLFGGPHTEAFF	TGTGCCAGCAGTTTATTCGGGGGGCCCCACACTGAAGCTTTCTTT
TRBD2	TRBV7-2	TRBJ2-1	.	CASSSRLAGVYNEQFF	TGTGCCAGCAGCTCCCGACTAGCGGGGGTCTACAATGAGCAGTTCTTC
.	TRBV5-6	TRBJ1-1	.	CASSLLGVLSEAFF	TGTGCCAGCAGCTTGTTGGGCGTTTTAAGTGAAGCTTTCTTT
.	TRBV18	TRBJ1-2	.	CASSPGRGYGYTF	TGTGCCAGCTCACCAGGCAGGGGCTATGGCTACACCTTC
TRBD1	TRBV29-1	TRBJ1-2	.	CSAQGQGYYGYTF	TGCAGCGCACAGGGACAGGGGTACTATGGCTACACCTTC
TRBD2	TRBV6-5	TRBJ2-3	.	CASQAGGLKDTQYF	TGTGCCAGCCAGGCGGGGGGGCTCAAAGATACGCAGTATTTT